This note documents a single T cell receptor (beta chain) sequence. Its target is unknown. Time point defined: healthy volunteer bleed at 2 weeks. Whole blood that had not been fractionated was the source of extracted total RNA. The data stem from a study of human T cells and chemical hapten exposure. At the level of the study: There were per-sample TCR yield variations, arising mainly from small pooled library volume differences.

The study, taken as a whole, reports: DPC sensitization left the count of TCRs above 1 in 1000 unchanged.

The ends were cut back, 1 base at V and 4 bases at J, with 11 bases in the middle. The CDR3 is made up of 14 amino acids. The germline V gene has CDR1 SGHDN and CDR2 FVKESK. Separate cDNA molecules received unique molecular identifiers, which the library attached to them. Original processing methods: TCR counts had a median of 95,638 per sample and spanned roughly 23,224 to 750,000. A single record per CDR3 protein comes from TCRdb applying MiXCR to the RACE reads. For this entry, the V and J calls and clone size follow TCRdb and not the study's own pipeline. In the table there are 85,000 to 95,000 distinct CDR3 sequences, about 8.6% of which are singletons.

The origin of this receptor is a female donor in good health. Some clones in this sample may be carry-over from other donors' samples. This chain links TRBV14 with TRBJ2-7, with D possibly being TRBD2 (5 bases). What was sequenced was whole blood. In nucleotides, the CDR3 is TGTGCCAGCAGCCAAGGGGGAGCCGGGTACGAGCAGTACTTC. This gives the protein CASSQGGAGYEQYF.